This record covers a single T cell receptor (beta chain). Its antigen remains unknown. This record comes from a study of cytomegalovirus exposure and HLA in healthy donors. The PCR ran on 60 Vbeta and 13 Jbeta primers. Profiled with immunoSEQ multiplex PCR; TCRdb holds only in-frame clones, not every one. The ten most abundant clones cover under 4.5% of a sample with about 96,000 clones. Broader study findings: What was likely a sequencing artifact was a cluster of highly shared sequence variants. Prior analysis indicated that the majority of TCR beta V segments exhibited productivity approximately 87% or approximately 30% of the time. In a later analysis, about 17,000 TCR beta sequences were associated with HLA alleles at 0.05 false discovery rate. Several of the most significant clusters appeared linked to common viral pathogens, based on a later analysis.

This CDR3 comprises 12 residues. Unmatched junction bases numbered 6, after V lost 2 bases and J lost 13 bases. Looked up from germline, CDR1 is WNHNN and CDR2 is SYGVQD (reference sequence). The receptor was isolated from a woman aged 25 to 39 in good health and CMV-seronegative. This sequence joins TRBV10-1 and TRBJ2-5, with 8 positions matching TRBD2. Sequenced input: PBMCs. The chain's CDR3 is CASSELAGGGYF. DNA for the CDR3: TGCGCCAGCAGTGAGCTAGCGGGTGGCGGGTACTTC.